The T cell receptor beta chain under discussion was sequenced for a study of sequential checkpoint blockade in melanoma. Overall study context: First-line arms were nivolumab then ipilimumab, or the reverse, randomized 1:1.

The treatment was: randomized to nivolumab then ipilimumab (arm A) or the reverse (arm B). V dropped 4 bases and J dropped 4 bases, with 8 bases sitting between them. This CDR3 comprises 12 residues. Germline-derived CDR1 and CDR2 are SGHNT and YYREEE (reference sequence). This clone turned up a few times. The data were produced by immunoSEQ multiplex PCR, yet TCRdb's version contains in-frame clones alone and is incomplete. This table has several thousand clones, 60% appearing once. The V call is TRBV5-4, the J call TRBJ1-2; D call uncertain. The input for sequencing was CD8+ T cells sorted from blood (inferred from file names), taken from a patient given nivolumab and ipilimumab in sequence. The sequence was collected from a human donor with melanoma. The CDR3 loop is CASSREGYGYTF. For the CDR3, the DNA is TGTGCCAGCAGCAGGGAGGGCTATGGCTACACCTTC.